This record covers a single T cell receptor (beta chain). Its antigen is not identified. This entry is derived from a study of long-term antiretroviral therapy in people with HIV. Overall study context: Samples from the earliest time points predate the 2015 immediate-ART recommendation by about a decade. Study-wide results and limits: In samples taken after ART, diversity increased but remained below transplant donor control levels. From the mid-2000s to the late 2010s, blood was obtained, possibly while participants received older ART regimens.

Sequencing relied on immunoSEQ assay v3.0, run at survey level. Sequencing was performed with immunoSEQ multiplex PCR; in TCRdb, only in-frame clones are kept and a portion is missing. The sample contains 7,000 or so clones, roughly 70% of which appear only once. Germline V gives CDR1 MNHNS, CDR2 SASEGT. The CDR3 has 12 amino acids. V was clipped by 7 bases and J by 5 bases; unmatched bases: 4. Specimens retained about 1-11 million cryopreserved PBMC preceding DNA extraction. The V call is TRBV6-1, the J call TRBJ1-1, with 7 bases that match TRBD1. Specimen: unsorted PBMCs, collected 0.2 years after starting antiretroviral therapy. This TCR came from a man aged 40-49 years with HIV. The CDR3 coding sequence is TGTGCCAGCACAGGGGGACGGACTGAAGCTTTCTTT. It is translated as CASTGGRTEAFF.